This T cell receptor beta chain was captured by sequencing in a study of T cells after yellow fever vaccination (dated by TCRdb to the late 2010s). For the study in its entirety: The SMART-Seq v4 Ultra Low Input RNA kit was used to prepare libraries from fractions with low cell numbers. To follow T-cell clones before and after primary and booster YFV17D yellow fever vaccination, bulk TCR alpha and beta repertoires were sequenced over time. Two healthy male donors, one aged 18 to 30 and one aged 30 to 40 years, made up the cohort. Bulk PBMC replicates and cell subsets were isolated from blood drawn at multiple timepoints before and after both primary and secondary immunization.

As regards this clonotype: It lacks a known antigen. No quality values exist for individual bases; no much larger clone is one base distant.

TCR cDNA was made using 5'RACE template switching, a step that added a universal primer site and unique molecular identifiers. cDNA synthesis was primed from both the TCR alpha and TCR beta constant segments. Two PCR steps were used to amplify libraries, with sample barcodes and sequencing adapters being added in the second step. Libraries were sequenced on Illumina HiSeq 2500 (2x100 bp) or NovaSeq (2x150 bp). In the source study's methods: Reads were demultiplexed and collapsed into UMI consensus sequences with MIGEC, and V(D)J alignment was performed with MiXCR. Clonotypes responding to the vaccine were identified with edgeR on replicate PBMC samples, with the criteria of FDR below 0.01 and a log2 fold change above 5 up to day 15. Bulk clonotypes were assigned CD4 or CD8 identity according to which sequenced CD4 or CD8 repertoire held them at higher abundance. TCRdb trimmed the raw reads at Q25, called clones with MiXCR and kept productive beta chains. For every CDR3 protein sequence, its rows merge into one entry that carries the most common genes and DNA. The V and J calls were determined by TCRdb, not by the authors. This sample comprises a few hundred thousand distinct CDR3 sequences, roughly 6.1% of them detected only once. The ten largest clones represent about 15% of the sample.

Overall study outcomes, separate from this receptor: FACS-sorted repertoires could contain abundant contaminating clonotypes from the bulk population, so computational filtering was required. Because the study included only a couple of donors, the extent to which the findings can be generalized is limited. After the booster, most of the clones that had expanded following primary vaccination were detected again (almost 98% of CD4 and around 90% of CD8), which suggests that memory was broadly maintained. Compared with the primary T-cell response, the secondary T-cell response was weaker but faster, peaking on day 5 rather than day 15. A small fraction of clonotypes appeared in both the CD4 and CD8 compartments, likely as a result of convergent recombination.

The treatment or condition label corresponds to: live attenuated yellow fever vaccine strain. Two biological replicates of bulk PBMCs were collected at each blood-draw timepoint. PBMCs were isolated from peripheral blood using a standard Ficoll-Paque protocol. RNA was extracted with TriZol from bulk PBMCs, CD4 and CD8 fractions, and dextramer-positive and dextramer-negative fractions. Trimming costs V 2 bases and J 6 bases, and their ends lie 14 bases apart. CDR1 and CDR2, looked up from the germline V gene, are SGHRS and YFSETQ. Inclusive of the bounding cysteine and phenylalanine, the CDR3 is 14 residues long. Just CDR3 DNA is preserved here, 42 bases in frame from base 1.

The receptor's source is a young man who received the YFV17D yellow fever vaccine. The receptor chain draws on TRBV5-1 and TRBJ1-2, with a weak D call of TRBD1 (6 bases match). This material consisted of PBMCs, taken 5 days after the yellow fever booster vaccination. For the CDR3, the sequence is CASSFVTGSDGYTF. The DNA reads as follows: TGCGCCAGCAGCTTCGTGACAGGATCTGATGGCTACACCTTC.